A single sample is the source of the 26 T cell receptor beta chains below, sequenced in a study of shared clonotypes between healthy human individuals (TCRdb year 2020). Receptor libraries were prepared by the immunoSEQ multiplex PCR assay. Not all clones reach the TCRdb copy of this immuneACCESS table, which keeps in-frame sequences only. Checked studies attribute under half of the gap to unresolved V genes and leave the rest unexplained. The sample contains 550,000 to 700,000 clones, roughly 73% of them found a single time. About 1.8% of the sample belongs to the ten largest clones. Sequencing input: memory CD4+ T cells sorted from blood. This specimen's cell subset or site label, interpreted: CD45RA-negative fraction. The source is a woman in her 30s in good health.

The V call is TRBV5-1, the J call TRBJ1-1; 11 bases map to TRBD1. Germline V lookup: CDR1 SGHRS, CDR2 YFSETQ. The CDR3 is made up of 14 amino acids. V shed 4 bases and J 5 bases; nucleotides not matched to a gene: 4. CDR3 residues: CASSPGQGGTEAFF. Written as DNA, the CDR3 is TGCGCCAGCAGCCCGGGACAGGGGGGGACTGAAGCTTTCTTT.

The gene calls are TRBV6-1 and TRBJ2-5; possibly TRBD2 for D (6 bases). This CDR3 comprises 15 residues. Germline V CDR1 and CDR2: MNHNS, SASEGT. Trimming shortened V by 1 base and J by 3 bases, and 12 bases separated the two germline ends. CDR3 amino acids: CASSEGGAGKETQYF. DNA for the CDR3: TGTGCCAGCAGTGAAGGTGGGGCGGGAAAAGAGACCCAGTACTTC.

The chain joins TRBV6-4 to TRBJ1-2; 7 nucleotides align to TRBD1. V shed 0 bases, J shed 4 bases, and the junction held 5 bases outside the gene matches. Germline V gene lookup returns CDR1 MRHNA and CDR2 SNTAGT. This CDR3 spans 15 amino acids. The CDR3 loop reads CASSDSGGEGYGYTF. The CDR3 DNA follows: TGTGCCAGCAGTGACTCAGGGGGCGAAGGCTATGGCTACACCTTC.

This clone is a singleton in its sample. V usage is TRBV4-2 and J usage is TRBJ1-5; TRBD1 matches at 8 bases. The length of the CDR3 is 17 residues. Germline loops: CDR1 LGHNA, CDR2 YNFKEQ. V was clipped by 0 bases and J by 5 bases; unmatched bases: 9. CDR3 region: CASSQETGVLRDQPQHF. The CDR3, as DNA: TGTGCCAGCAGCCAAGAGACAGGGGTTCTTCGGGATCAGCCCCAGCATTTT.

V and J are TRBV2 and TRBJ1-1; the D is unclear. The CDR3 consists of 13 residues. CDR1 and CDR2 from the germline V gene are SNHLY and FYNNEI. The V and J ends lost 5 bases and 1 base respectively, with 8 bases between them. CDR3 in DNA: TGTGCCAGCAGTTGGGTAGAGAACACTGAAGCTTTCTTT. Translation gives CASSWVENTEAFF.

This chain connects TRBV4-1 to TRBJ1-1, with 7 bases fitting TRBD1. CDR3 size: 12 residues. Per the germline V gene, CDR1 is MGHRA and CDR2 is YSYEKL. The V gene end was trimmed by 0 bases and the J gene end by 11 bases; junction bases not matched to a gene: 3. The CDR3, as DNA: TGCGCCAGCAGCCAAGAACAGGGGAAGGCTTTCTTT. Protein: CASSQEQGKAFF.

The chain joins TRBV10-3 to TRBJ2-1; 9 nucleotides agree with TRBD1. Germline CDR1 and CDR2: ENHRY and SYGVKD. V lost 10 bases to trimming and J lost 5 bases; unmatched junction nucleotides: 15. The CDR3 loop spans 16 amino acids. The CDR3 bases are TGTGCCACCCAAATAAGTCCCGGGACAGGGAACAATGAGCAGTTCTTC. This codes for CATQISPGTGNNEQFF.

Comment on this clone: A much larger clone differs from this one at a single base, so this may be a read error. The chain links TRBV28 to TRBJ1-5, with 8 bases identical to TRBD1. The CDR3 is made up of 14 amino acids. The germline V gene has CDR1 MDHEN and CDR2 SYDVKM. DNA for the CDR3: TGTGCCAGCAGCCTGACAGGGGACGGTCAGTCCCAGCATTTT. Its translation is CASSLTGDGQSQHF.

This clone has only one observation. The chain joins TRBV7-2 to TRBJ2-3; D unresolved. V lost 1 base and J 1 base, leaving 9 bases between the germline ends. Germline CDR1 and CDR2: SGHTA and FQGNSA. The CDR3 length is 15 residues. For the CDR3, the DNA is TGTGCCAGCAGCTTAGTCTCGGGTCGCACAGATACGCAGTATTTT. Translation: CASSLVSGRTDTQYF.

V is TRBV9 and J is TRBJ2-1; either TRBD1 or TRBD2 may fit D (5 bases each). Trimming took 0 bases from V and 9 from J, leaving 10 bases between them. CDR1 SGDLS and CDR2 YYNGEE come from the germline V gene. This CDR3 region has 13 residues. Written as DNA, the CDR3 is TGTGCCAGCAGCGTAGGGTGGGGGTCTGAGCAGTTCTTC. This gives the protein CASSVGWGSEQFF.

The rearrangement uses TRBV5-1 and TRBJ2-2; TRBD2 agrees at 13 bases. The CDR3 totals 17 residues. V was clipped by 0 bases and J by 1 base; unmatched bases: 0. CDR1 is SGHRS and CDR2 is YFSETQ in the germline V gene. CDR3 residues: CASSLGLAGGNTGELFF. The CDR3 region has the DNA TGCGCCAGCAGCTTGGGACTAGCGGGAGGGAACACCGGGGAGCTGTTTTTT. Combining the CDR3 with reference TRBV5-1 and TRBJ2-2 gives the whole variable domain KAGVTQTPRYLIKTRGQQVTLSCSPISGHRSVSWYQQTPGQGLQFLFEYFSETQRNKGNFPGRFSGRQFSNSRSEMNVSTLELGDSALYLCASSLGLAGGNTGELFFGEGSRLTVL.

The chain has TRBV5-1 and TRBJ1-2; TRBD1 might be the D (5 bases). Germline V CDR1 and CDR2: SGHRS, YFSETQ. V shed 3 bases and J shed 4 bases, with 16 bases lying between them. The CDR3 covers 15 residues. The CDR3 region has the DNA TGCGCCAGCAGCTCACACCCACGGGGGGTCTATGGCTACACCTTC. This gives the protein CASSSHPRGVYGYTF.

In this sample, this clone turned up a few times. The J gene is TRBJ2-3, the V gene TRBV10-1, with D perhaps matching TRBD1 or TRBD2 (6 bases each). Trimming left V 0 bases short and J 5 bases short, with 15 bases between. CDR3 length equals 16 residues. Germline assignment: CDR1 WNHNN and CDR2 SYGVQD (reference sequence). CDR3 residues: CASSESSGAPGDTQYF. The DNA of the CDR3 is TGCGCCAGCAGTGAGTCGTCGGGGGCGCCCGGAGATACGCAGTATTTT.

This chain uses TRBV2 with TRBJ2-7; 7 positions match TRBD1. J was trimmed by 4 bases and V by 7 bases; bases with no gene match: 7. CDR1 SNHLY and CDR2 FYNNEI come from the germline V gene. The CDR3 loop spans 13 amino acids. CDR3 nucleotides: TGTGCCAGCACCAAGGGGGCATCGTACGAGCAGTACTTC. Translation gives CASTKGASYEQYF. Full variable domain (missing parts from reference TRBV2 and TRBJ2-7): EPEVTQTPSHQVTQMGQEVILRCVPISNHLYFYWYRQILGQKVEFLVSFYNNEISEKSEIFDDQFSVERPDGSNFTLKIRSTKLEDSAMYFCASTKGASYEQYFGPGTRLTVT.

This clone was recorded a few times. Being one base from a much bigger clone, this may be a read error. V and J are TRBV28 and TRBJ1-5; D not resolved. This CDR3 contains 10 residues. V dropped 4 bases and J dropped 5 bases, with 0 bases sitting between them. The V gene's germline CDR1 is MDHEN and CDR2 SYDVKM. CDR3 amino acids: CASSYQPQHF. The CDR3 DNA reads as TGTGCCAGCAGTTATCAGCCCCAGCATTTT.

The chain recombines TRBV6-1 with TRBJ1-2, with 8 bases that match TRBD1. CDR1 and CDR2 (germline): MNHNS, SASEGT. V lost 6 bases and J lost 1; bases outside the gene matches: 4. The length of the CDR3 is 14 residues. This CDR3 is CASSWTGLNYGYTF. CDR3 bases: TGTGCCAGCAGCTGGACAGGGCTTAACTATGGCTACACCTTC.

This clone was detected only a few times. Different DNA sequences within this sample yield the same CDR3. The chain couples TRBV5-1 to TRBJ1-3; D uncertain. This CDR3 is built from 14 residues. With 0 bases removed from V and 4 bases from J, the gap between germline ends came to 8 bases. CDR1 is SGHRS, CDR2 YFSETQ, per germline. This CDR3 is CASSLGTAGNTIYF. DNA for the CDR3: TGCGCCAGCAGCTTGGGCACAGCAGGAAACACCATATATTTT.

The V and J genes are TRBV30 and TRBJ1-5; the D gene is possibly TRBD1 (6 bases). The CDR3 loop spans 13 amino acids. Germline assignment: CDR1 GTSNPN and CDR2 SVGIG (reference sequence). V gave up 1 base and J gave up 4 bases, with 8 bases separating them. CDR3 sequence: CAWSGTENQPQHF. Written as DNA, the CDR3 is TGTGCCTGGAGTGGGACAGAGAATCAGCCCCAGCATTTT.

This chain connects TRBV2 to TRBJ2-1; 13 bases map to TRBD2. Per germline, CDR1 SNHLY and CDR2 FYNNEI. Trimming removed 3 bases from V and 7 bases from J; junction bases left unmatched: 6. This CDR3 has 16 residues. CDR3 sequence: CASSDQLAGGVNEQFF. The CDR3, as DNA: TGTGCCAGCAGTGACCAACTAGCGGGAGGGGTAAATGAGCAGTTCTTC.

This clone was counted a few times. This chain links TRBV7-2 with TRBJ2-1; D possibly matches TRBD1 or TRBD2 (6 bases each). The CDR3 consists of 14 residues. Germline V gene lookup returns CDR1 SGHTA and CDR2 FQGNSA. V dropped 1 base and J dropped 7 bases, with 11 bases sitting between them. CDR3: CASSLGGTLNEQFF. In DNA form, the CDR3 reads TGTGCCAGCAGCTTAGGCGGGACATTAAATGAGCAGTTCTTC.

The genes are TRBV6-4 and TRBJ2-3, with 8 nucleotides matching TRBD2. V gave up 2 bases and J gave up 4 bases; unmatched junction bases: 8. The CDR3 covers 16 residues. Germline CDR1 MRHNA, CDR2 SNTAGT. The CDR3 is CASSDRGLAGSDTQYF. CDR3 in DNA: TGTGCCAGCAGTGACCGAGGACTAGCTGGCTCAGATACGCAGTATTTT.

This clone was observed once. CDR3: CASREGLGRSYEQYF. CDR3 sequence (DNA): TGTGCCAGCAGAGAGGGACTAGGCCGATCCTACGAGCAGTACTTC. The rearrangement uses TRBV28 and TRBJ2-7, with 8 bases fitting TRBD2. J was trimmed by 1 base and V by 6 bases; bases with no gene match: 8. The germline gives CDR1 MDHEN, CDR2 SYDVKM. The CDR3 has 15 residues.

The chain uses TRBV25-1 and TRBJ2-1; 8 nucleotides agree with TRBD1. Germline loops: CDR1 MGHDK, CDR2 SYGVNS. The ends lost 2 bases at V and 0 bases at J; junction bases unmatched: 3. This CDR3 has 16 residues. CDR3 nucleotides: TGTGCCAGCAGTGAAGATGGGACAGGCTCCTACAATGAGCAGTTCTTC. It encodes CASSEDGTGSYNEQFF.

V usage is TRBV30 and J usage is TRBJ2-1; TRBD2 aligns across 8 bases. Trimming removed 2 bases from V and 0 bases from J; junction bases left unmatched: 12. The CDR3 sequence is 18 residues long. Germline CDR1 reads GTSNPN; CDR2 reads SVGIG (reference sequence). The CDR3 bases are TGTGCCTGGAGTTCCCCGGGGGGGAGCGGGAGCTCCTACAATGAGCAGTTCTTC. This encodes CAWSSPGGSGSSYNEQFF.

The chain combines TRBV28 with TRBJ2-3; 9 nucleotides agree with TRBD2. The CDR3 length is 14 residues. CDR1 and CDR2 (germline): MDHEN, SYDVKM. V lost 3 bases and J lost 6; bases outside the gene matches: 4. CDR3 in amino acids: CASSFAGGVDTQYF. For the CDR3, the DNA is TGTGCCAGCAGTTTTGCGGGAGGGGTGGATACGCAGTATTTT.

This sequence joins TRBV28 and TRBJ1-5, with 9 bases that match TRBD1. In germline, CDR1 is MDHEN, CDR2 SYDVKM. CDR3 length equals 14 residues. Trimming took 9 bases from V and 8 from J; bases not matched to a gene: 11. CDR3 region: CASLIRQGGKPQHF. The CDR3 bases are TGTGCCAGTCTAATTAGACAGGGGGGAAAGCCCCAGCATTTT.